This is a list of T cell receptor beta chains from one sample in a study of T cells in Graves' hyperthyroidism and ophthalmopathy. TCRdb analysed the multiplex PCR reads with MiXCR anew, one entry per CDR3 protein. The table lists 640,000 or so distinct CDR3 sequences, 14% of them singletons. The sequenced material came from blood. Receptors were obtained from a woman aged 18-29 years with Graves' ophthalmopathy. CDR3s include the opening cysteine and the closing phenylalanine or tryptophan. The D gene is left open where the match is weak. Rows may omit the clone size; those that give it use once, few, many or a size class.

V gene,D gene,J gene,clone size,CDR3 DNA,CDR3 protein
TRBV6-1,-,TRBJ1-4,few,TGTGCCAGCAGTGAAAATGGATGGACTAATGAAAAACTGTTTTTT,CASSENGWTNEKLFF
TRBV29-1,TRBD1,TRBJ1-1,few,TGCAGGACAGGGGACACTGAAGCTTTCTTT,CRTGDTEAFF
TRBV2,-,TRBJ1-2,many,TGTGCCAGCAGACCCGACCTCCGGATCCTTGGCTACACCTTC,CASRPDLRILGYTF
TRBV7-2,-,TRBJ1-2,many,TGTGCCAGCAGCCGGACAGAATTCTATGGCTACACCTTC,CASSRTEFYGYTF
TRBV30,-,TRBJ1-3,-,TGTGCCTGGATCCCCCGGCGCTCTGGAAACACCATATATTTT,CAWIPRRSGNTIYF
TRBV20-1,-,TRBJ2-7,many,TGCAGTGCTACGGGACGGGAAACCTACGAGCAGTACTTC,CSATGRETYEQYF
TRBV29-1,-,TRBJ2-1,many,TGCAGCACGGGGGACAGACTCTACAATGAGCAGTTCTTC,CSTGDRLYNEQFF
TRBV6-1,-,TRBJ2-7,many,TGTGCCAGCAGTTTCACGGCCGAGCAGTACTTC,CASSFTAEQYF
TRBV29-1,TRBD1,TRBJ1-1,-,TGCAGCGCACATATCAGGGGGGTGAACACTGAAGCTTTCTTT,CSAHIRGVNTEAFF
TRBV10-3,-,TRBJ2-3,-,TGTGCCATCAGTGAGTTTGGGTTCACTAGTGGGCATGGCACAGATACGCAGTATTTT,CAISEFGFTSGHGTDTQYF
TRBV13,-,TRBJ1-2,many,TGTGCCAGCAGCTTAGGGGACGGGGCTTGGGACGGCTACACCTTC,CASSLGDGAWDGYTF
TRBV7-9,TRBD2,TRBJ2-5,many,TGTGCCAGCAGCCCCACTCGGCTAGCGGGGCAAGAGACCCAGTACTTC,CASSPTRLAGQETQYF
TRBV12-5,-,TRBJ2-3,many,TGTGCTAGTGGTTTGCTTGGACTGTCTAGCCGGCGCACAGATACGCAGTATTTT,CASGLLGLSSRRTDTQYF
TRBV20-1,TRBD1,TRBJ2-3,many,TGCAGTGCTATCGGGACAGACACAGATACGCAGTATTTT,CSAIGTDTDTQYF
TRBV24-1,TRBD2,TRBJ2-1,-,TGTGCCACCAGTGAAGGGGAGGGCCCCAACAATGAGCAGTTCTTC,CATSEGEGPNNEQFF
TRBV12-3/TRBV12-4,-,TRBJ2-3,few,TGTGCCAGCAGTTTAGTAAGCATTCGATGGGTCACAGATACGCAGTATTTT,CASSLVSIRWVTDTQYF
TRBV12-5,-,TRBJ2-1,few,TGTGCTAGTGCTTTCGCGCTGAGCTCCTACAGTGAGCAGTTCTTC,CASAFALSSYSEQFF
TRBV15,-,TRBJ1-5,many,TGTGCCACCAGCAGAGGTTCCCTGGACAGAAGCAATCAGCCCCAGCATTTT,CATSRGSLDRSNQPQHF
TRBV25-1,TRBD1,TRBJ2-7,many,TGTGCCAGCAGTGTCGGAACAGGGGTCGGCTACGAGCAGTACTTC,CASSVGTGVGYEQYF
TRBV6-5,-,TRBJ2-7,few,TGTGCCAGCAGTTACGGGTCAACTCACGAGCAGTACTTC,CASSYGSTHEQYF
TRBV5-1,-,TRBJ1-1,-,TGCGCCAGCAGCTCGGAGTCGGCGGGGAGGAACACTGAAGCTTTCTTT,CASSSESAGRNTEAFF
TRBV12-3/TRBV12-4,-,TRBJ1-2,many,TGTGCCAGCAGTCCGCAGACAGAAAACTATGGCTACACCTTC,CASSPQTENYGYTF
TRBV12-3/TRBV12-4,TRBD1,TRBJ2-7,many,TGTGCCAGCAGTTTCAGGGGGCTGACCTACGAGCAGTACTTC,CASSFRGLTYEQYF
TRBV3-1,TRBD1,TRBJ2-5,many,TGTGCCAGCAGCCAAACAGGGGGAATAGAGACCCAGTACTTC,CASSQTGGIETQYF